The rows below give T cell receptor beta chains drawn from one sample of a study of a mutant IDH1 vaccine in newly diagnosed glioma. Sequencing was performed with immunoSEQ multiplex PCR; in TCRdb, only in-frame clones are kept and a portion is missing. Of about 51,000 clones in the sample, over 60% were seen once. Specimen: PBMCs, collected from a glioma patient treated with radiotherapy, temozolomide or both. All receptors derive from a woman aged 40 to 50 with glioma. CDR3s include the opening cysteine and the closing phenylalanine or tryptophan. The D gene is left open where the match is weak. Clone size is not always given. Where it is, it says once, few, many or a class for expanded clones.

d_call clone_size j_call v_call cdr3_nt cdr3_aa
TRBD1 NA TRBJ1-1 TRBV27 TGTGCCAGCAGTTTGATAGGACAGGGGGATACTGAAGCTTTCTTT CASSLIGQGDTEAFF
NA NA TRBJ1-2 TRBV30 TGTGCCTGGTCGACTACGAATGGCTACACCTTC CAWSTTNGYTF
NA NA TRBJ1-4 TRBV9 TGTGCCAGCAGCCGTTCGGGGGAAAAACTGTTTTTT CASSRSGEKLFF
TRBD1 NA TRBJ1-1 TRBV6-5 TGTGCCAGCAGCCCGGGACAGGGGTCTCGTGCCTTT CASSPGQGSRAF
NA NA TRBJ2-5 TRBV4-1 TGCGCCAGCAGCCAAGAGGGGACCCGGTCCCAAGAGACCCAGTACTTC CASSQEGTRSQETQYF
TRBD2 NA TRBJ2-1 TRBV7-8 TGTGCCAGCGGTATAGCGGGGGGGGACTTCGATGAGCAGTTCTTC CASGIAGGDFDEQFF
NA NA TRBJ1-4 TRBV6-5 TGTGCCAGCAGCCGATTAGATACATTTAATGAAAAACTGTTTTTT CASSRLDTFNEKLFF
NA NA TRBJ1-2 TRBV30 TGTGCCTGGAGTGTAGGGGTTACCCTCTATGGCTACACCTTC CAWSVGVTLYGYTF
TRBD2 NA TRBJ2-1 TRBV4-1 TGCGCCAGCAGCCAAGTGGCGGGGGGGCGTATCGATGAGCAGTTCTTC CASSQVAGGRIDEQFF
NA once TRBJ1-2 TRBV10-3 TGTGCCATCAGGGGGAGAGGTTCTAGCGCCCAACTTCCTACTAACTATGGCTACACCTTC CAIRGRGSSAQLPTNYGYTF
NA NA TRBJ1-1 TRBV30 TGTGCCTGGAGTGGCTCTGAAGCTTTCTTT CAWSGSEAFF
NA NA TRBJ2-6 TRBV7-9 TGTGCCAGCAGCCCAGCTGGGGGAACCGGGGCCAACGTCCTGACTTTC CASSPAGGTGANVLTF
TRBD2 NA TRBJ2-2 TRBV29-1 TGCCCCCCGTGGGGTAGCGGGGGGGCGGAGGACGGGGAGCTGTTTTTT CPPWGSGGAEDGELFF
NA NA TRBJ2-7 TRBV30 TGTGCCTGTGGGACCGGGTGGTACGAGCAGTACTTC CACGTGWYEQYF
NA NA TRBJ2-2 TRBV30 TGTGCCTGGAGCACCGGGACAAGGCTTAACACCGGGGAGCTGTTTTTT CAWSTGTRLNTGELFF
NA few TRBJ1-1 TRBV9 TGTGCCAGCAGCTGGGACACTAACACTGAAGCTTTCTTT CASSWDTNTEAFF
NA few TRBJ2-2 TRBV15 TGTGCCACCAGCAGAGTTAGAGAGGGGGAGCTGTTTTTT CATSRVREGELFF
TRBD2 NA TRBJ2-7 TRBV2 TGTGCCAGCAGTGCAACTAGCGGGGGAAGCTCCTACGAGCAGTACTTC CASSATSGGSSYEQYF
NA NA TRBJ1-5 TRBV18 TGTGCCAGCTCCACCGATAGCAATCAGCCCCAGCATTTT CASSTDSNQPQHF
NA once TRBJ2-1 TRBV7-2 TGTGCCAGCAGCTTAGACGGCTTGCGGGGAGTGAATGAGCAGTTCTTC CASSLDGLRGVNEQFF
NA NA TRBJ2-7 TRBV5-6 TGTGCCAGCAGCTTGAGTCCCTACGAGCAGTACTTC CASSLSPYEQYF
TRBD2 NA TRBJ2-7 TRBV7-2 TGTGCCAGCAGCAAGGGGGTCGGACTAGCGGCCACCTACGAGCAGTACTTC CASSKGVGLAATYEQYF
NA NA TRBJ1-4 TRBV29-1 TGCAGCGTTGACCCCGGGACCGGTGAAAAACTGTTTTTT CSVDPGTGEKLFF
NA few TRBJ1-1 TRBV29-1 TGCAGTACTGGGAGAACTGAAGCTTTCTTT CSTGRTEAFF
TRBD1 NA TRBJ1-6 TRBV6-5 TGTGCCAGCACCCTTGGACAGGGCGATTCACCCCTCCACTTT CASTLGQGDSPLHF
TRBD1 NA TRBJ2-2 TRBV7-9 TGTGCCAGCAGTTCCCGGGACAGGGGGCCCACCGGGGAGCTGTTTTTT CASSSRDRGPTGELFF
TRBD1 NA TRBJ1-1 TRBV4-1 TGCGCCAGCAGCCGACAGGGATGGGATGAAGCTTTCTTT CASSRQGWDEAFF
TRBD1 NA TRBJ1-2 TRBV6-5 TGTGCCAGCAGTTACAGGGACAGGGGGCTTCATGGCTACACCTTC CASSYRDRGLHGYTF
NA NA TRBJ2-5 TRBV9 TGTGCCAGACAAACAGGGCCCCGAGAGACCCAGTACTTC CARQTGPRETQYF
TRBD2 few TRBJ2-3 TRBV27 TGTGCCAGCAGTTTAGGACTAGCGGGGGGCAGGGATACGCAGTATTTT CASSLGLAGGRDTQYF
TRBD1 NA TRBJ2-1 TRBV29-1 TGCAGCGTTGAAGGGGACAGGGGCTACAATGAGCAGTTCTTC CSVEGDRGYNEQFF
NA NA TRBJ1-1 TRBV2 TGTGCCAGCGGGGAGAGCCGGGTGGGCACTGAAGCTTTCTTT CASGESRVGTEAFF
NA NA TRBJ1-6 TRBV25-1 TGTGCCAGCAGTGAATCTCCCAGGGACCCTTATAATTCACCCCTCCACTTT CASSESPRDPYNSPLHF
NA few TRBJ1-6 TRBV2 TGTGCCAGCAGTGAAGCCACGGACAGTACCTATTCACCCCTCCACTTT CASSEATDSTYSPLHF
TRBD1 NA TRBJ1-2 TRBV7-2 TGTGCCAGCAGCCCCTGGACAGGGGCCAACTATGGCTACACCTTC CASSPWTGANYGYTF
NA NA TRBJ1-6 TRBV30 TGTGCCTGGAGTAAAAGTTCACCCCTCCACTTT CAWSKSSPLHF
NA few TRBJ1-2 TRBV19 TGTGCCACTACACCGGGTCGATCCCCTGGCTACACCTTC CATTPGRSPGYTF
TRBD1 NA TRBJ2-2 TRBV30 TGTGCCCGGGACAGGGACACCGGGGAGCTGTTTTTT CARDRDTGELFF
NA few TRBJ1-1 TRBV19 TGTGCCAGTCACTTAAACAGGATGATGAACACTGAAGCTTTCTTT CASHLNRMMNTEAFF
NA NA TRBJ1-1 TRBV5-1 TGCGCCAGCAGCTTTGAAGGGGGCACTGAAGCTTTCTTT CASSFEGGTEAFF
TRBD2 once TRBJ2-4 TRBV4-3 TGCGCCAGCAGCCCGACTAGCGGGATCATTCAGTACTTC CASSPTSGIIQYF
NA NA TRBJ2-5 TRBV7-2 TGTGCCAGCAGCTTAGTGGGAGTCAACCAGTACTTC CASSLVGVNQYF
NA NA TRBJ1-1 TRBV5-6 TGTGCCAGCAGCTTGACAGGTATGAACACTGAAGCTTTCTTT CASSLTGMNTEAFF
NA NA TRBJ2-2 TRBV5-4 TGTGCCAGCAGCTTGAGGGGGACGAACACCGGGGAGCTGTTTTTT CASSLRGTNTGELFF
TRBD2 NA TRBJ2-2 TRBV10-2 TGCGCCAGCAGTGAGGTCGGGGGGGCTCCCGGGGAGCTGTTTTTT CASSEVGGAPGELFF
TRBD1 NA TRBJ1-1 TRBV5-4 TGTGCCAGCAGTTTTGACAGGGCCGGCACTGAAGCTTTCTTT CASSFDRAGTEAFF